The 9 T cell receptor beta chains presented below share a single source sample, sequenced in a study of shared clonotypes between healthy human individuals. The naive CD8 fraction comprised CD45RO-negative cells positively selected for CCR7 and excluded terminally differentiated effector memory CD45RA+ cells. This table comes from immunoSEQ multiplex PCR, and its TCRdb copy is limited to in-frame clones, with some not included. The sample has about 2,100,000 clones, just over 90% seen once; the top ten hold under 2%. The specimen sequenced was naive CD8+ T cells from PBMCs. Source of these receptors: a man between 18 and 35 years old in good health. Some clones in this sample may be carry-over from other donors' samples.

The chain has TRBV19 and TRBJ1-5; TRBD1 might be the D (5 bases). The V end lost 5 bases, the J end lost 8 bases, and 13 bases lay between the germline ends. From germline, CDR1 is LNHDA and CDR2 SQIVND (reference sequence). The CDR3 sequence is 13 residues long. CDR3 bases: TGTGCCAGTAGTCCTAGGGGTTTGGAGCCCCAGCATTTT. Its protein product is CASSPRGLEPQHF.

The V call is TRBV4-3, the J call TRBJ2-7; TRBD1 agrees at 9 bases. The CDR3 contains 15 residues. The trim removed 1 base at V and 3 bases at J, leaving 4 bases unmatched. In germline, CDR1 is LGHNA, CDR2 YSLEER. The chain's CDR3 is CASSQGGQGYYEQYF. CDR3 in DNA: TGCGCCAGCAGCCAAGGGGGACAGGGATACTACGAGCAGTACTTC.

V usage is TRBV4-1 and J usage is TRBJ1-1; maybe TRBD1 (6 bases). Trimming took off 6 bases at V and 1 base at J, with 9 bases between the two ends. Looked up from germline, CDR1 is MGHRA and CDR2 is YSYEKL. The CDR3 loop spans 13 amino acids. The CDR3 here is CASRQGTNTEAFF. The CDR3 DNA is TGCGCCAGCAGACAGGGAACGAACACTGAAGCTTTCTTT.

The V call is TRBV6-4, the J call TRBJ2-7; the match to TRBD2 covers 13 bases. The CDR3 length is 15 residues. The germline gives CDR1 MRHNA, CDR2 SNTAGT. The junction had 4 bases not matched to a gene; V was cut back by 7 bases and J by 1 base. The CDR3 is CASTRTSGGSYEQYF. For the CDR3, the DNA is TGTGCCAGCACTAGGACTAGCGGGGGTTCCTACGAGCAGTACTTC.

This clone was seen a handful of times. The chain couples TRBV27 to TRBJ1-2; a possible D gene is TRBD1 (5 bases). V gave up 5 bases and J gave up 5 bases, with 12 bases separating them. The germline V gene encodes CDR1 MNHEY and CDR2 SMNVEV (reference sequence). The CDR3 is 13 residues long. CDR3 in DNA: TGTGCCAGCAGTAATGGGACGGCATATGGCTACACCTTC. Protein sequence: CASSNGTAYGYTF.

The gene calls are TRBV27 and TRBJ2-2, with 7 bases lining up with TRBD2. Losses at the gene ends were 7 bases for V and 0 bases for J; bases not matched to a gene: 8. This CDR3 contains 16 residues. The germline gives CDR1 MNHEY, CDR2 SMNVEV (reference sequence). CDR3 sequence (DNA): TGTGCCAGCACCCCTGGGGAGGGACCGAACACCGGGGAGCTGTTTTTT. Protein sequence: CASTPGEGPNTGELFF.

The V and J genes are TRBV19 and TRBJ2-7, with D possibly called TRBD1 or TRBD2 (5 bases each). Trimming took off 9 bases at V and 5 bases at J, with 14 bases between the two ends. Looked up from germline, CDR1 is LNHDA and CDR2 is SQIVND (reference sequence). This CDR3 comprises 12 residues. The CDR3 here is CARGTHRHEQYF. The CDR3 DNA reads as TGTGCCAGAGGGACCCATAGGCACGAGCAGTACTTC.

The rearrangement joins TRBV10-3 to TRBJ1-1, with a weak D call TRBD1 (5 bases). CDR3 length: 13 amino acids. V was clipped by 11 bases and J by 4 bases, with 17 bases between them. Germline lookup yields CDR1 ENHRY and CDR2 SYGVKD. CDR3 DNA: TGTGCCTCGAAGCCAGGGCTCGGCACTGAAGCTTTCTTT. It is translated as CASKPGLGTEAFF.

The chain carries TRBV7-9 and TRBJ1-1; 8 positions match TRBD1. CDR3 length: 15 residues. Germline V gene sequence: CDR1 SEHNR, CDR2 FQNEAQ (reference sequence). The J segment lost 8 bases and the V segment lost 0 bases, leaving 8 bases of the junction unmatched. The CDR3 bases are TGTGCCAGCAGCTTAGCGCAGGGGGCGAATCGGGAAGCTTTCTTT. This translates into CASSLAQGANREAFF.